This entry is about one T cell receptor (beta chain). The repertoire was sequenced with immunoSEQ multiplex PCR; TCRdb's copy has only in-frame clones and lacks some. The table lists about 83,000 clones, 91% of them singletons. The data are from a study of control samples from healthy donors and cancer patients. The CDR3 totals 14 residues. The germline V gene has CDR1 MNHEY and CDR2 SVGAGI. Between the trimmed V and J ends, which lost 5 bases and 6 bases, there was a span of 14 bases. The sequenced sample consisted of blood. This TCR derives from a man in his fifties in good health. The chain employs TRBV6-5 and TRBJ1-5; D gene unclear. Here the CDR3 DNA reads TGTGCCAGCAGTAGGCCAGACTTGGGTCAGCCCCAGCATTTT. Translating it yields CASSRPDLGQPQHF.